This is a list of T cell receptor beta chains from one sample in a study of Ad26.COV2.S vaccination and SARS-CoV-2 variants. Produced via immunoSEQ multiplex PCR; TCRdb's table is partial and in-frame only. The data hold about 410,000 clones, with about nine tenths observed a single time. This specimen consisted of peripheral blood, obtained in a trial of Ad26.COV2.S vaccine versus placebo. The receptors here all came from a person between 18 and 59 years old who received the Ad26.COV2.S COVID-19 vaccine or a placebo. Each CDR3 is given with its conserved first and last residue. A D gene is named only where the DNA matches it firmly. Size values are once, few and many counts, or a class for expanded clones, and some rows have none.

d_call j_call clone_size v_call cdr3_aa cdr3_nt
NA TRBJ1-4 NA TRBV10-2 CASSGRFGEKLFF TGCGCCAGCAGTGGGCGGTTCGGTGAAAAACTGTTTTTT
NA TRBJ1-2 NA TRBV9 CASSVVAGQYGYTF TGTGCCAGCAGCGTAGTGGCAGGGCAATACGGCTACACCTTC
TRBD1 TRBJ1-1 NA TRBV5-1 CASSSTGASGTEAFF TGCGCCAGCAGCTCAACAGGGGCGTCGGGAACTGAAGCTTTCTTT
NA TRBJ1-3 NA TRBV5-5 CASSLALQGGRGNTIYF TGTGCCAGCAGCTTGGCTCTACAGGGCGGGCGGGGAAACACCATATATTTT
NA TRBJ2-2 once TRBV28 CASSISTTPNTGELFF TGTGCCAGCAGTATTTCAACTACTCCGAACACCGGGGAGCTGTTTTTT
NA TRBJ1-5 NA TRBV27 CASKFASVFGQPQHF TGTGCCAGCAAATTTGCCAGTGTGTTTGGGCAGCCCCAGCATTTT
NA TRBJ1-1 NA TRBV7-9 CASSLDRGPEAFF TGTGCCAGCAGCTTAGACCGGGGCCCTGAAGCTTTCTTT
TRBD1 TRBJ2-7 NA TRBV3-1/TRBV3-2 CASSPSGTGSSYEQYF TGTGCCAGCAGCCCCTCAGGGACAGGAAGCTCCTACGAGCAGTACTTC
NA TRBJ2-2 NA TRBV6-5 CASSYPGTPGELFF TGTGCCAGCAGTTACCCGGGTACCCCCGGGGAGCTGTTTTTT
NA TRBJ2-7 NA TRBV6-6 CASRNGGIAYEQYF TGTGCCAGCAGGAACGGGGGAATCGCCTACGAGCAGTACTTC
TRBD1 TRBJ1-2 once TRBV6-6 CASKKAPDRVDGYTF TGTGCCAGCAAAAAAGCCCCCGACAGGGTTGATGGCTACACCTTC
NA TRBJ1-1 NA TRBV6-5 CASSYSDLGIDTEAFF TGTGCCAGCAGTTACTCGGACCTGGGGATAGACACTGAAGCTTTCTTT
NA TRBJ2-5 NA TRBV12-3/TRBV12-4 CASSPNSETQYF TGTGCCAGCAGTCCCAATAGCGAGACCCAGTACTTC
NA TRBJ1-6 NA TRBV3-1/TRBV3-2 CASSQGTGLSYNSPLHF TGTGCCAGCAGCCAAGGCACAGGGCTAAGCTATAATTCACCCCTCCACTTT
TRBD2 TRBJ2-1 NA TRBV19 CASKRLAGGDEQFF TGTGCCAGTAAAAGACTAGCGGGGGGAGATGAGCAGTTCTTC
NA TRBJ1-5 NA TRBV5-1 CASSLDGISNQPQHF TGCGCCAGCAGCTTGGACGGGATTAGCAATCAGCCCCAGCATTTT
NA TRBJ1-2 NA TRBV10-3 CAISVGAEYGYTF TGTGCCATCAGCGTGGGCGCAGAGTATGGCTACACCTTC
NA TRBJ2-2 NA TRBV5-5 CASSLFMNTGELFF TGTGCCAGCAGCTTGTTTATGAACACCGGGGAGCTGTTTTTT
NA TRBJ2-7 NA TRBV7-9 CASSLPPSTGPYEQYF TGTGCCAGCAGCCTGCCCCCATCGACAGGCCCCTACGAGCAGTACTTC
NA TRBJ1-1 NA TRBV2 CASSENSGSGAFF TGTGCCAGCAGTGAAAACTCCGGATCTGGGGCTTTCTTT
NA TRBJ1-4 NA TRBV6-2/TRBV6-3 CASSQGAATNEKLFF TGTGCCAGCAGTCAGGGAGCCGCAACTAATGAAAAACTGTTTTTT
NA TRBJ2-2 NA TRBV7-9 CASSPDTNTGELFF TGTGCCAGCTCCCCAGATACTAACACCGGGGAGCTGTTTTTT
NA TRBJ1-2 NA TRBV29-1 CSVNPGTNYGYTF TGCAGCGTCAACCCTGGAACTAACTATGGCTACACCTTC
NA TRBJ2-1 NA TRBV6-2/TRBV6-3 CASSPTGGRQFF TGTGCCAGCAGCCCCACTGGAGGTAGGCAGTTCTTC
NA TRBJ1-1 NA TRBV7-6 CASSTRGGMNTEAFF TGTGCCAGCAGCACCCGGGGGGGGATGAACACTGAAGCTTTCTTT
NA TRBJ1-1 NA TRBV4-1 CASSQGQYMNTEAFF TGCGCCAGCAGCCAAGGGCAGTATATGAACACTGAAGCTTTCTTT
NA TRBJ1-5 NA TRBV7-2 CASRGPGPQPQHF TGTGCCAGCAGAGGACCCGGACCTCAGCCCCAGCATTTT
NA TRBJ2-3 NA TRBV11-3 CASSLGGGTDTQYF TGTGCCAGCAGCTTAGGCGGGGGCACAGATACGCAGTATTTT
NA TRBJ2-5 NA TRBV5-6 CASSFFETQYF TGTGCCAGCAGCTTCTTTGAGACCCAGTACTTC
TRBD1 TRBJ1-1 NA TRBV29-1 CSVSQGSWTEAFF TGCAGCGTTTCACAGGGGTCATGGACTGAAGCTTTCTTT
TRBD1 TRBJ1-5 NA TRBV7-9 CASSQMGQSNQPQHF TGTGCCAGCAGCCAGATGGGACAGAGCAATCAGCCCCAGCATTTT
NA TRBJ2-3 once TRBV7-2 CASSSRADTDTQYF TGTGCCAGCAGCTCTCGCGCGGATACAGATACGCAGTATTTT
NA TRBJ1-6 NA TRBV3-1/TRBV3-2 CASSQGDDRLARSPLHF TGTGCCAGCAGCCAAGGGGACGACAGGTTAGCTCGGTCACCCCTCCACTTT
NA TRBJ1-2 NA TRBV29-1 CSVEDGRGDGYTF TGCAGCGTTGAAGACGGCAGGGGAGATGGCTACACCTTC
TRBD1 TRBJ1-1 NA TRBV4-1 CASGSGGTEAFF TGCGCCAGCGGATCAGGGGGGACTGAAGCTTTCTTT
NA TRBJ1-5 NA TRBV3-1/TRBV3-2 CASSQGRDQPQHF TGTGCCAGCAGCCAAGGTCGAGATCAGCCCCAGCATTTT
NA TRBJ1-1 NA TRBV5-4 CASIVGNTEAFF TGTGCCAGCATTGTGGGGAACACTGAAGCTTTCTTT
TRBD2 TRBJ2-1 NA TRBV10-1 CASSEHPASGYNEQFF TGCGCCAGCAGTGAACATCCGGCTAGCGGTTACAATGAGCAGTTCTTC
NA TRBJ2-3 NA TRBV7-8 CASSRHRTQGATDTQYF TGTGCCAGCAGCCGCCACAGGACCCAAGGGGCGACAGATACGCAGTATTTT
NA TRBJ2-2 NA TRBV7-7 CASSLGTGTPNTGELFF TGTGCCAGCAGCTTAGGGACCGGGACACCTAACACCGGGGAGCTGTTTTTT
NA TRBJ1-1 NA TRBV29-1 CSVALSGQRAFF TGCAGCGTTGCACTTTCTGGGCAGAGAGCTTTCTTT
NA TRBJ2-5 NA TRBV24-1 CATSDLTAGGAETQYF TGTGCCACCAGTGATTTAACCGCCGGAGGGGCCGAGACCCAGTACTTC
NA TRBJ1-1 NA TRBV12-3/TRBV12-4 CASSFGAEAFF TGTGCCAGCAGTTTCGGGGCTGAAGCTTTCTTT
NA TRBJ1-3 NA TRBV7-8 CASSTGPGNTIYF TGTGCCAGCAGCACGGGGCCTGGAAACACCATATATTTT
NA TRBJ1-5 once TRBV6-1 CASSERGTLSAWRNQPQHF TGTGCCAGCAGTGAAAGGGGTACACTCAGCGCGTGGCGCAATCAGCCCCAGCATTTT
TRBD1 TRBJ1-2 NA TRBV12-3/TRBV12-4 CASSKDRVYGYTF TGTGCCAGCAGCAAGGACAGGGTCTATGGCTACACCTTC
NA TRBJ2-3 NA TRBV3-1/TRBV3-2 CASSQDPGATDTQYF TGTGCCAGCAGCCAAGATCCGGGAGCAACAGATACGCAGTATTTT
NA TRBJ2-7 NA TRBV3-1/TRBV3-2 CASSSPEAEQYF TGTGCCAGCAGCTCCCCGGAGGCCGAGCAGTACTTC
NA TRBJ1-6 NA TRBV11-2 CASSLNPGGGNSPLHF TGTGCCAGCAGCTTGAACCCCGGGGGAGGCAATTCACCCCTCCACTTT
NA TRBJ1-2 NA TRBV2 CASSEQGGSNYGYTF TGTGCCAGCAGTGAACAGGGAGGGTCTAACTATGGCTACACCTTC
NA TRBJ1-1 few TRBV5-1 CASSFSGERNTEAFF TGCGCCAGCAGCTTCTCAGGGGAAAGGAACACTGAAGCTTTCTTT
TRBD1 TRBJ1-3 NA TRBV4-1 CASSRGTGGGNTIYF TGCGCCAGCAGCCGAGGGACAGGAGGTGGAAACACCATATATTTT
NA TRBJ2-5 NA TRBV5-1 CASTSWNQETQYF TGCGCCAGCACCTCCTGGAACCAAGAGACCCAGTACTTC
TRBD1 TRBJ2-1 once TRBV5-4 CASSPTGGIRNEQFF TGTGCCAGCAGCCCGACAGGGGGCATACGGAATGAGCAGTTCTTC
NA TRBJ1-6 NA TRBV6-1 CASSEARGNNSPLHF TGTGCCAGCAGTGAAGCTCGGGGGAATAATTCACCCCTCCACTTT
TRBD1 TRBJ1-2 NA TRBV6-2/TRBV6-3 CASSPIGRGAFDGYTF TGTGCCAGCAGTCCCATTGGCAGGGGGGCCTTTGATGGCTACACCTTC
TRBD1 TRBJ1-1 NA TRBV7-6 CASSLTGPNTEAFF TGTGCCAGCAGCCTGACAGGGCCGAACACTGAAGCTTTCTTT
NA TRBJ1-5 NA TRBV30 CAWSGYSNQPQHF TGTGCCTGGAGTGGGTATAGCAATCAGCCCCAGCATTTT
TRBD1 TRBJ1-2 NA TRBV9 CASSARDRVGYGYTF TGTGCCAGCAGCGCTCGGGACAGGGTGGGGTATGGCTACACCTTC
TRBD1 TRBJ1-2 NA TRBV2 CASRGGTANYGYTF TGTGCCAGCAGGGGAGGGACAGCGAACTATGGCTACACCTTC